This T cell receptor (beta chain) was profiled in a study of blood T cell repertoires in COVID-19. The method was immunoSEQ multiplex PCR; TCRdb's version includes in-frame clones alone and lacks a portion of them. The sample lists some 170,000 clones; approximately 80% were seen once. In this sample, this clone turned up a few times. Germline is not matched at one junction end, which may reflect a read error. This CDR3 has 14 amino acids. CDR1 MNHEY and CDR2 SMNVEV come from the germline V gene (reference sequence). This sequence was found in a woman older than 75 with active or convalescent COVID-19. Sequencing input: peripheral blood. This chain uses TRBV27 with TRBJ1-2, with TRBD1 matching 10 bases. CDR3 sequence reads: CASGGLGQGEIPFF. Written as DNA, the CDR3 is TGTGCCAGCGGAGGCCTAGGACAGGGGGAAATCCCTTTCTTC.